Presented here are 3 T cell receptor beta chains from one specimen sequenced in a study of PD-1 blockade in classical Hodgkin lymphoma. TCRdb's table, derived via immunoSEQ multiplex PCR, lists solely in-frame clones and lacks some. The data contain roughly 28,000 clones, just under 80% of them seen just once; the ten biggest clones take up about a third. Relapses following autologous stem cell transplantation were seen in all patients, with brentuximab vedotin exposure varying. Sequenced material: peripheral blood mononuclear cells (PBMCs), taken before the second cycle of nivolumab. The source is a human donor with classical Hodgkin lymphoma.

The chain is built from TRBV15 and TRBJ1-2; TRBD1 matches at 7 bases. Germline CDR1 is LNHNV and CDR2 is YYDKDF (reference sequence). The trim removed 4 bases at V and 4 bases at J, leaving 6 bases unmatched. This CDR3 has 14 amino acids. The CDR3 sequence: CATSTTGTFYGYTF. DNA of the CDR3: TGTGCCACCAGCACGACAGGGACTTTCTATGGCTACACCTTC. The full variable domain, completed using reference TRBV15 and TRBJ1-2, is DAMVIQNPRYQVTQFGKPVTLSCSQTLNHNVMYWYQQKSSQAPKLLFHYYDKDFNNEADTPDNFQSRRPNTSFCFLDIRSPGLGDTAMYLCATSTTGTFYGYTFGSGTRLTVV.

The V and J genes are TRBV4-3 and TRBJ1-2; maybe TRBD1 (6 bases). CDR3 length equals 16 residues. Germline V gene data show CDR1 as LGHNA and CDR2 as YSLEER. The V end was cut by 0 bases, the J end by 0 bases, with 11 bases between. The CDR3 loop is CASSQDLTGTNYGYTF. In nucleotides, the CDR3 is TGCGCCAGCAGCCAAGATTTAACAGGGACTAACTATGGCTACACCTTC.

The V and J genes are TRBV18 and TRBJ1-5, with D possibly TRBD1 on 6 matching bases. Trimming pared 2 bases from V and 0 bases from J, leaving 8 bases between. The CDR3 covers 15 residues. Germline CDR1 KGHSH, CDR2 LQKENI. Here the CDR3 DNA reads TGTGCCAGCTCACCAGGACAGAATAGCAATCAGCCCCAGCATTTT. This codes for CASSPGQNSNQPQHF.